This T cell receptor beta chain was identified in a study of blood T cell repertoires in COVID-19. At the level of the study: Donors in the United States, Italy and Spain gave samples during acute or convalescent COVID-19.

Allocation to cohorts depended on clinical history reported by the participants. Profiled with immunoSEQ multiplex PCR; TCRdb holds only in-frame clones, not every one. Of hundreds of thousands of clones listed, about 88% are singletons. Trimming removed 2 bases from V and 5 bases from J, with 7 bases in between. The CDR3 totals 13 residues. The germline V gene has CDR1 SGHRS and CDR2 YFSETQ. The clonotype was recovered from a man aged 55 to 69 who had recovered from COVID-19. The specimen was PBMCs or T cells enriched from blood (not recorded which). The chain links TRBV5-1 to TRBJ1-4; no reliable D call. The CDR3 sequence is CASSLWQNEKLFF. The CDR3, as DNA: TGCGCCAGCAGCTTATGGCAGAATGAAAAACTGTTTTTT.